This record looks at one T cell receptor beta chain sequence and its context. Its antigen is still unknown. Base qualities are not recorded, but no much larger clone differs from it by a single base. The library was generated by the immunoSEQ multiplex PCR assay. Here the immuneACCESS table is served through TCRdb, limited to in-frame sequences with V and J called. Missing clones are a known gap in these copies; in checked studies unresolved V genes cover under half, and the rest lacks a known reason. In this sample the table shows hundreds of thousands of clones, approximately 80% of which occur a single time. Approximately 0.013% of the sample rests with the top ten. The data derive from a study of shared T cell receptors in the human thymus (dated by TCRdb to 2020 to 2023). Background on the whole study: The study investigated the way shared, self-reactive T-cell receptor alpha chains are produced in the human thymus.

The same sample was also used in a study of human thymus T cells. As the second study states: In Finland, the donors were immunologically healthy infants who were having open corrective cardiac surgery for congenital heart defects. Thymus tissue was obtained as surgical resects removed during corrective cardiac surgery. Both the thymic and the peripheral blood repertoires appeared to show biased V and J gene segment usage. According to the related research, thymic TCR repertoires were highly overlapping among unrelated individuals. TCR alpha and beta repertoires from fewer than ten infant thymus samples and a few related peripheral blood samples were characterized in the study. The infant donors were roughly 7 to 244 days old, and the cohort included over 5 males and a couple of females. After being mechanically released from the tissue, thymocytes were kept at -70 degrees C in pellets of about 8.5-30 million cells. A QIAsymphony instrument was used to extract genomic DNA from frozen cell pellets. The immunoSEQ multiplex PCR assay was used to amplify the TCRB and TCRAD loci from a standardized amount of quality-controlled genomic DNA. The V(D)J region was spanned by amplicons of a length sufficient to cover the CDR3 and to identify V and J genes. Amplicon sequencing was performed on an Illumina platform through the commercial immunoSEQ service. Primer bias and sequencing errors were corrected using previously described methods, and TCRAD and TCRB definitions followed the IMGT database. The repertoires were analysed using immunoSEQ Analyzer 3.0 and VDJTools for basic statistics, V/J segment usage, diversity estimates, rarefaction and pairwise overlap. Chao1, ChaoE, Efron-Thisted, Shannon and inverse Simpson indices were used to estimate diversity, which was also estimated on datasets down-sampled to the smallest sample. Repertoire overlap used strict matching of CDR3 nucleotide sequence, V gene and J gene, with Jaccard-based multidimensional scaling clustering. Thymus samples yielded on average roughly 810,000 unique TCRB clonotypes, compared with 80,000 to 85,000 from blood samples.

The TCR sequence derives from a boy in the first two years of life with a congenital heart defect. Donor details come from another sample of the same person, matched by shared clones. Sequencing was done on a sample of thymocytes.

The base sequence is TGTGCCAGCAGCCTTATCGGCTCTGGGGCCAACGTCCTGACTTTC. The translation is CASSLIGSGANVLTF. The V gene is TRBV6-5 and the J gene is TRBJ2-6; the D gene cannot be named for sure. The germline V gene supplies CDR1 MNHEY and CDR2 SVGAGI. The CDR3 sequence holds 15 residues, the cysteine and phenylalanine included. The only DNA kept is the CDR3, 45 bases in frame from the first base. V loses 6 bases, J loses 0 bases, and the germline ends lie 9 bases apart.